This T cell receptor (beta chain) is drawn from a study of blood T cell repertoires in COVID-19. Losses at the gene ends were 0 bases for V and 3 bases for J; bases not matched to a gene: 12. Germline V gives CDR1 LGHDT, CDR2 YNNKEL (reference sequence). The CDR3 length is 19 residues. This table comes from immunoSEQ multiplex PCR, and its TCRdb copy is limited to in-frame clones, with some not included. The sample includes around 150,000 clones, approximately 80% seen only once; the top ten take approximately 11%. The clonotype was recovered from a man aged 45-60 years who had recovered from COVID-19. The chain couples TRBV3-1 (or the pseudogene TRBV3-2) to TRBJ1-2; 11 nucleotides match TRBD1. The sample comprised PBMCs or T cells enriched from blood (not recorded which). The CDR3 sequence: CASSQELDRGLSSDYGYTF. The CDR3 nucleotides read TGTGCCAGCAGCCAAGAATTGGACAGGGGGCTATCGAGCGACTATGGCTACACCTTC.